In this sample, the clone carrying this T cell receptor (beta chain) turned up many times. The antigen remains undetermined. Germline CDR1 and CDR2: SGHDT and YYEEEE. Trimming removed 2 bases from V and 4 bases from J; junction bases left unmatched: 2. The CDR3 covers 14 residues. All patients were treatment-naive before thyroid surgery. These data originate in a study of metastatic and nonmetastatic thyroid tumors. For the study at large: A comparison of repertoires was made across blood and tumor or nodule tissue from malignant and benign thyroid patients.

In the authors' methods: It was from CDR3 differences across clinicopathological groups that a distant-metastasis classifier for papillary thyroid cancer was built. TCRdb re-analyzed the PCR reads through MiXCR. TCRdb's processing, not the authors', yielded these V and J calls. The data contain approximately 6,300 clones, around a fifth of them seen just once; the ten biggest clones take up 6% to 7.5%. Study findings and constraints: In both blood and tumor samples, TCR beta diversity was reported significantly higher for malignant than benign nodules.

This TCR derives from a female donor with papillary thyroid cancer or a benign thyroid nodule (not recorded which). Some clones in this sample may be carry-over from other donors' samples. The sequencing sample was made of adjacent normal tissue. The chain couples TRBV5-6 to TRBJ2-1; 8 nucleotides align to TRBD2. The CDR3 DNA reads TGTGCCAGCAGCTTAGCGGGAGCTTACAATGAGCAGTTCTTC. Translating gives CASSLAGAYNEQFF. Drawing the rest from reference TRBV5-6 and TRBJ2-1, the complete variable domain is DAGVTQSPTHLIKTRGQQVTLRCSPKSGHDTVSWYQQALGQGPQFIFQYYEEEERQRGNFPDRFSGHQFPNYSSELNVNALLLGDSALYLCASSLAGAYNEQFFGPGTRLTVL.